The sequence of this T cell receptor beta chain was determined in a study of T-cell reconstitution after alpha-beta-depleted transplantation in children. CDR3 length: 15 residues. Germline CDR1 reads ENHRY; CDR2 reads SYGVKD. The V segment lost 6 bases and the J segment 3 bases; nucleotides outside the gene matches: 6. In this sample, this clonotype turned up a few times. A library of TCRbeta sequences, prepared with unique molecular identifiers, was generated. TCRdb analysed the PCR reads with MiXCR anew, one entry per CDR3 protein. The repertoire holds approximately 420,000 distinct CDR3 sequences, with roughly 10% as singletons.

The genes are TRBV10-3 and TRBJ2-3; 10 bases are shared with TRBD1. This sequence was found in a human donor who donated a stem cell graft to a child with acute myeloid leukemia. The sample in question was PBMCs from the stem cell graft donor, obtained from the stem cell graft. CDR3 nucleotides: TGTGCCATCAGCCAGACAGGGGGCAGAACAGATACGCAGTATTTT. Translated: CAISQTGGRTDTQYF.